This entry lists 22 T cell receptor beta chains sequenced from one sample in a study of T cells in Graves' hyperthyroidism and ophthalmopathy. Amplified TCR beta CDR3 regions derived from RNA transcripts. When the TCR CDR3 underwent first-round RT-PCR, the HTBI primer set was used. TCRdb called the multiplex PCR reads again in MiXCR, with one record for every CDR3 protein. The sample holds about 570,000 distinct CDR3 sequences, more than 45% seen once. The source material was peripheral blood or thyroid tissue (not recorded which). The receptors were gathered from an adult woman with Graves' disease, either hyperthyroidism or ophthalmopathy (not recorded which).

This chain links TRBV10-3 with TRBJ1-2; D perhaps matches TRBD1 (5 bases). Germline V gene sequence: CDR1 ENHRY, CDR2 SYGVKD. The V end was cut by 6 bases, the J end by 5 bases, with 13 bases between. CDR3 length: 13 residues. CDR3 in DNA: TGTGCCATCAGCAGTCCCGGGGGATATGGCTACACCTTC. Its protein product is CAISSPGGYGYTF.

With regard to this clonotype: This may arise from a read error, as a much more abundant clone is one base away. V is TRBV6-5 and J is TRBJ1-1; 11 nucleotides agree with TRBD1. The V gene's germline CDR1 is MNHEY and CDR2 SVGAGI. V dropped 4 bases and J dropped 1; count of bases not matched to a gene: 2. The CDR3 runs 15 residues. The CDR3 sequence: CASSSGQGANTEAFF. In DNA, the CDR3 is TGTGCCAGCAGTTCTGGACAGGGGGCGAACACTGAAGCTTTCTTT.

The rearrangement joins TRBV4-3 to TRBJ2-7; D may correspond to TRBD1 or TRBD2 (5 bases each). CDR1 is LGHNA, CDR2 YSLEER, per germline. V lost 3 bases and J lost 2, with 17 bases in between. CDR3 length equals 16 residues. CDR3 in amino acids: CASSQVSGRTPYEQYF. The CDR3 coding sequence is TGCGCCAGCAGCCAGGTTTCGGGACGAACGCCCTACGAGCAGTACTTC.

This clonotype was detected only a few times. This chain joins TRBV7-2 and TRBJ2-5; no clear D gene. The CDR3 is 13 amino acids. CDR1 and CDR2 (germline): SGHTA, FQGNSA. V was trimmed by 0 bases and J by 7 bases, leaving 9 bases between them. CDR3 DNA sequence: TGTGCCAGCAGCTTAGCGCTCCTCGGGACCCAGTACTTC. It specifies CASSLALLGTQYF.

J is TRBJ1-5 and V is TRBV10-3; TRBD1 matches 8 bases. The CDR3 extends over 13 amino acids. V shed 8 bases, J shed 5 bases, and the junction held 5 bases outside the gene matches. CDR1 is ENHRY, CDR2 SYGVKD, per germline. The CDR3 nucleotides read TGTGCCATCGCGCAGGGGGCTGATCAGCCCCAGCATTTT. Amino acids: CAIAQGADQPQHF.

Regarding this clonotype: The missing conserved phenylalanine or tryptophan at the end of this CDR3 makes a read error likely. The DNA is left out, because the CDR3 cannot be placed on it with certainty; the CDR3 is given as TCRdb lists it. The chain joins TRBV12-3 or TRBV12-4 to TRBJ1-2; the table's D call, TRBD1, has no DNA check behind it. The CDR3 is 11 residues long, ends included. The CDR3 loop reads CASSWGSGSSY.

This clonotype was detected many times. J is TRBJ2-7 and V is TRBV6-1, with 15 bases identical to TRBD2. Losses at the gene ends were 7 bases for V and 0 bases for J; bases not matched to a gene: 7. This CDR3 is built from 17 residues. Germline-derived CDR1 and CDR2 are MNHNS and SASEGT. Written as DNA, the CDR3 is TGTGCCAGCACCGGGACTAGCGGGAGGCGTAGCTCCTACGAGCAGTACTTC. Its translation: CASTGTSGRRSSYEQYF.

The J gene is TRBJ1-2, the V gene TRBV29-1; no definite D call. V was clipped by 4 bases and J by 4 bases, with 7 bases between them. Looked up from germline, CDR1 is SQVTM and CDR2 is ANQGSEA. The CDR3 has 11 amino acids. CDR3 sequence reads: CSVVHGYGYTF. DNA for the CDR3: TGCAGCGTTGTGCACGGCTATGGCTACACCTTC.

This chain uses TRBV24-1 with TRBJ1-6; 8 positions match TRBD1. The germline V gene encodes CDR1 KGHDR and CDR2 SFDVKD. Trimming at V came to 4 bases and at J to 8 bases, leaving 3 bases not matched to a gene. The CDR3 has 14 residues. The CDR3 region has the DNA TGTGCCACCAGTGAGACAGGGGTGGATTCACCCCTCCACTTT. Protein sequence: CATSETGVDSPLHF.

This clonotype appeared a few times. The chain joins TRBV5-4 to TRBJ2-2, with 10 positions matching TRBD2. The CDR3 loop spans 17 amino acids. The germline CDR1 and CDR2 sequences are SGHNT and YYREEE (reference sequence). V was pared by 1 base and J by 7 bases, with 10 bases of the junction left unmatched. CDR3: CASSLRLAGDLFGELFF. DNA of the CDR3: TGTGCCAGCAGCTTGAGGCTAGCGGGAGATTTATTCGGGGAGCTGTTTTTT.

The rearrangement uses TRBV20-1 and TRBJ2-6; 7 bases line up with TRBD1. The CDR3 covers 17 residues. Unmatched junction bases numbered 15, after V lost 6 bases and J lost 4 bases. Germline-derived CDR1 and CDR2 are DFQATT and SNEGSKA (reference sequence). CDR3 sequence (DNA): TGCAGTGCCCGGCCCGGTTTAGACAGGGAGGGGGCCAACGTCCTGACTTTC. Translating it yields CSARPGLDREGANVLTF.

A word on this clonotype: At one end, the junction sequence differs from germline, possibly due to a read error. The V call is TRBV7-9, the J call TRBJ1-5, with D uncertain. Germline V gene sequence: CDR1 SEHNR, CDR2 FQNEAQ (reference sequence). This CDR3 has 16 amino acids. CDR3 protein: CAGSSHAPAGQETQHF. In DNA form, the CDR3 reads TGTGCCGGCAGCTCCCATGCGCCGGCGGGCCAAGAGACCCAGCATTTT.

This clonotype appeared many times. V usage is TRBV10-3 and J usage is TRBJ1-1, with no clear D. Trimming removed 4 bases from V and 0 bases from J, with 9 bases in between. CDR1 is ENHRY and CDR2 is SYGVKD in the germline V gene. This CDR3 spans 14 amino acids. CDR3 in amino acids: CAISARQMNTEAFF. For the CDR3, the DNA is TGTGCCATCAGTGCACGGCAGATGAACACTGAAGCTTTCTTT.

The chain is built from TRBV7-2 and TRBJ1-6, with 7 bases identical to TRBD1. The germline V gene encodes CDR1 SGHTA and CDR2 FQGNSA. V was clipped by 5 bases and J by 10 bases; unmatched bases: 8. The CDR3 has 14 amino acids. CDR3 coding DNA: TGTGCCAGCAGCCGTGACAGGGTAGAGTCACCCCTCCACTTT. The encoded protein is CASSRDRVESPLHF.

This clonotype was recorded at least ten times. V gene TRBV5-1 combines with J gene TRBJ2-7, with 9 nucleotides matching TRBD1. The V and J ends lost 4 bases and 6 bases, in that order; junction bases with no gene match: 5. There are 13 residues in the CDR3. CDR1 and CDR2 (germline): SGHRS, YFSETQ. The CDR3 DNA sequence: TGCGCCAGCAGCCAGAGGGACAGGGCCGAGCAGTACTTC. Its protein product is CASSQRDRAEQYF.

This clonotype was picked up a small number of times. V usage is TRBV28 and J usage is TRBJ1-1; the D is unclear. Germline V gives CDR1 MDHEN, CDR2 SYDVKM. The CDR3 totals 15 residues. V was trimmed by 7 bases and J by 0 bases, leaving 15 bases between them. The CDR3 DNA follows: TGTGCCAGCACCGAGACCGGCGTGGTGAACACTGAAGCTTTCTTT. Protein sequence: CASTETGVVNTEAFF. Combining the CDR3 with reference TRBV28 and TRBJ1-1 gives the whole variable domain DVKVTQSSRYLVKRTGEKVFLECVQDMDHENMFWYRQDPGLGLRLIYFSYDVKMKEKGDIPEGYSVSREKKERFSLILESASTNQTSMYLCASTETGVVNTEAFFGQGTRLTVV.

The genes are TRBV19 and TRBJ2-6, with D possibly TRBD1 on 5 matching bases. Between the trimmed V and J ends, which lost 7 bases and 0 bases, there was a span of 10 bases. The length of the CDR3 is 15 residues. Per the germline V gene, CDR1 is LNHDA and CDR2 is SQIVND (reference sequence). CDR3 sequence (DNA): TGTGCCAGTACAGGGATGAGCTCTGGGGCCAACGTCCTGACTTTC. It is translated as CASTGMSSGANVLTF.

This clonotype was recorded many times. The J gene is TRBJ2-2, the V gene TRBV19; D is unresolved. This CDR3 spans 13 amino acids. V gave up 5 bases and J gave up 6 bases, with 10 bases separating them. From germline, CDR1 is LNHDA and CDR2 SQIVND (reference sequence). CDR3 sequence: CASSRPGAGELFF. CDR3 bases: TGTGCCAGTAGTCGCCCCGGTGCCGGGGAGCTGTTTTTT.

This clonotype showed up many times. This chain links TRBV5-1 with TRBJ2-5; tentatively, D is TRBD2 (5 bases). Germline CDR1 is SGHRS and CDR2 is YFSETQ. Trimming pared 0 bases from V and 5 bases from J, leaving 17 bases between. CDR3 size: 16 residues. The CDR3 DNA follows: TGCGCCAGCAGCTTGGCGACGGGAAAGGGTCGGGAGACCCAGTACTTC. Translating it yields CASSLATGKGRETQYF.

The CDR3 DNA reads as TGTGCCAGCAGCCCACAAACAGGTCACGAAGTCATCTATGGCTACACCTTC. Its protein is CASSPQTGHEVIYGYTF. J is TRBJ1-2 and V is TRBV7-6; the D gene is possibly TRBD1 (5 bases). The V gene's germline CDR1 is SGHVS and CDR2 FNYEAQ. The CDR3 sequence is 17 residues long. The V and J ends lost 5 bases and 4 bases respectively, with 23 bases between them.

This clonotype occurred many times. The CDR3 bases are TGTGCCAGCAGTTTAGTGAAGGACAGACCAAATGAAAAACTGTTTTTT. This sequence encodes CASSLVKDRPNEKLFF. This chain joins TRBV12-3 or TRBV12-4 and TRBJ1-4; possible D gene TRBD1, 6 bases. The CDR3 covers 16 residues. The V and J ends lost 1 base and 5 bases respectively, with 14 bases between them.

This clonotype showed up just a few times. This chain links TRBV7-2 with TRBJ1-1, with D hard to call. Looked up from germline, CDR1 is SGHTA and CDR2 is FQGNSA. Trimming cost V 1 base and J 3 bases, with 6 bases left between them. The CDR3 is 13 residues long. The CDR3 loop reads CASSLGKYTEAFF. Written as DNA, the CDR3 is TGTGCCAGCAGCTTAGGGAAGTACACTGAAGCTTTCTTT.